The rows below give T cell receptor beta chains drawn from one sample of a study of cytomegalovirus exposure and HLA in healthy donors. Here immunoSEQ multiplex PCR was the method, and the copy in TCRdb shows in-frame clones only, minus some. Of nearly 110,000 clones in the sample, around 80% were seen once. The material sequenced was PBMCs. All receptors derive from a man in his thirties or forties in good health and CMV-seropositive. CDR3s include the opening cysteine and the closing phenylalanine or tryptophan. A D gene is named only where the DNA matches it firmly. Expanded clones are given a class, and other clones once, few, many or no size at all.

size,J,V,D,DNA,CDR3
-,TRBJ1-1,TRBV5-4,-,TGTGCCAGCAGCCTCTGGGGGGACGGAGCTTTCTTT,CASSLWGDGAFF
-,TRBJ1-1,TRBV27,TRBD1,TGTGCCAGCAGTCGGACAGGGTTGAGTGACACTGAAGCTTTCTTT,CASSRTGLSDTEAFF
-,TRBJ2-5,TRBV6-6,TRBD2,TGTGCCAGCAGACAAGGACTAGCGGGCGGAGAGACCCAGTACTTC,CASRQGLAGGETQYF
-,TRBJ2-2,TRBV7-9,-,TGTGCCAGCAGCTTACCGGGACTCAACACCGGGGAGCTGTTTTTT,CASSLPGLNTGELFF
-,TRBJ2-7,TRBV11-2,-,TGTGCCAGCAGCGAAACAGGGCCCGCCTACGAGCAGTACTTC,CASSETGPAYEQYF
-,TRBJ2-5,TRBV5-1,-,TGCGCCAGCAGCTTGGCCGCGGCGGGGACAGAGACCCAGTACTTC,CASSLAAAGTETQYF
-,TRBJ2-2,TRBV4-1,TRBD1,TGCGCCAGCAGCCCGCCGGGACAGGGAATTTCGACCGTTGGCACCGGGGAGCTGTTTTTT,CASSPPGQGISTVGTGELFF
-,TRBJ2-1,TRBV6-6,TRBD2,TGTGCCAGCAGAAGACTAGCGGGGGCCCCCTACAATGAGCAGTTCTTC,CASRRLAGAPYNEQFF
few,TRBJ2-1,TRBV6-4,TRBD2,TGTGCCAGCAGTGCCGACTCGGGGGGTTCCAATGAGCAGTTCTTC,CASSADSGGSNEQFF
-,TRBJ1-1,TRBV6-5,-,TGTGCCACCGGAGTGGAGAACACTGAAGCTTTCTTT,CATGVENTEAFF
-,TRBJ2-1,TRBV6-4,TRBD2,TGTGCCAGCAGCCGGGAGGGGGGCAACTACAATGAGCAGTTCTTC,CASSREGGNYNEQFF
-,TRBJ2-1,TRBV5-4,TRBD2,TGTGCCAGCAGCTCGGGCGCCCTAGCGGGGGGGCTGGATGAGCAGTTCTTC,CASSSGALAGGLDEQFF
-,TRBJ1-1,TRBV15,-,TGTGCCACCAGCTTACACAGGGTTTCTGAAGCTTTCTTT,CATSLHRVSEAFF
-,TRBJ2-5,TRBV14,-,TGTGCCAGCAGCCAAGCCCGATTATGGCCCAAAGAGACCCAGTACTTC,CASSQARLWPKETQYF
-,TRBJ2-4,TRBV6-1,-,TGTGCCAGCAGTGAACATCCCAGTAAAAACATTCAGTACTTC,CASSEHPSKNIQYF
-,TRBJ2-1,TRBV6-1,TRBD2,TGTGCCAGCAGTGACCCGGGGGGGTACAATGAGCAGTTCTTC,CASSDPGGYNEQFF
-,TRBJ2-6,TRBV18,TRBD1,TGTGCCAGCTCCCACAAGACAGGGAGGGCCAACGTCCTGACTTTC,CASSHKTGRANVLTF
once,TRBJ2-3,TRBV18,TRBD2,TGTGCCAGCTCACCACCGAGGAGCGGGGGGGCCCCCACAGATACGCAGTATTTT,CASSPPRSGGAPTDTQYF
-,TRBJ2-7,TRBV6-1,-,TGTGCCAGCAGTTCCGCTGAGTGGAGCTCCTACGAGCAGTACTTC,CASSSAEWSSYEQYF
-,TRBJ1-2,TRBV6-1,-,TGTGCCAGCCGTTCCAGTCGCAACTATGGCTACACCTTC,CASRSSRNYGYTF
-,TRBJ1-2,TRBV30,-,TGTGCCTGGAGTGTATACGGGCGGGGAGGCTACACCTTC,CAWSVYGRGGYTF
-,TRBJ1-2,TRBV5-1,TRBD1,TGCGCCAGCAGCGAAGGGACAGGCCCGCGGGGCTACACCTTC,CASSEGTGPRGYTF
-,TRBJ1-1,TRBV19,TRBD1,TGTGCCAGTAGTATAATAGAGGGGGCTGTGTCCACTGAAGCTTTCTTT,CASSIIEGAVSTEAFF
once,TRBJ2-3,TRBV5-6,-,TGTGCCAGCAGCTTACCGGGGGTCACAGATACGCAGTATTTT,CASSLPGVTDTQYF
-,TRBJ2-3,TRBV9,-,TGTGCCAGCAGCGTAGGAACTAGAAACACAGATACGCAGTATTTT,CASSVGTRNTDTQYF
-,TRBJ1-1,TRBV11-2,TRBD1,TGTGCCAGCAGCTTATCGACAGGGGGGACTGAAGCTTTCTTT,CASSLSTGGTEAFF
few,TRBJ2-2,TRBV5-1,TRBD2,TGCGCCAGCAGCACCTGGACTAGCGGGTCGGGCGGGGAGCTGTTTTTT,CASSTWTSGSGGELFF
-,TRBJ2-5,TRBV7-9,TRBD1,TGTGCCAGCAGCCCGATGGACAGGGGGCTGGAAGAGACCCAGTACTTC,CASSPMDRGLEETQYF
-,TRBJ2-2,TRBV19,TRBD1,TGTGCCAGTACCTTTCAGGGGGCCGGGGAGCTGTTTTTT,CASTFQGAGELFF
-,TRBJ1-1,TRBV7-9,-,TGTGCCAGCAGCTTAGAGGGGTCGGGCACTGAAGCTTTCTTT,CASSLEGSGTEAFF
-,TRBJ2-4,TRBV10-3,TRBD1,TGTGGGGAACCTGACAGGGGCAAAAACAGTCAGTACTTC,CGEPDRGKNSQYF
once,TRBJ2-3,TRBV10-1,TRBD2,TGCGCCAGCTCCTCGGGGGGGGAAACAGATACGCAGTATTTT,CASSSGGETDTQYF
-,TRBJ1-2,TRBV6-1,-,TGTGCCAGCAGTGAAACCACAGGCGACTATGGCTACACCTTC,CASSETTGDYGYTF
-,TRBJ2-5,TRBV4-1,-,TGCGCCAGCAGCCAGATCTGGGGGCATCAAGAGACCCAGTACTTC,CASSQIWGHQETQYF
once,TRBJ1-2,TRBV6-5,TRBD1,TGTGCCAGCAGTATCCGGGACAGGGGGCATGGCTACACCTTC,CASSIRDRGHGYTF
-,TRBJ1-4,TRBV19,TRBD1,TGTGCCAGTAGTAAACAGGGGACTAATGAAAAACTGTTTTTT,CASSKQGTNEKLFF
-,TRBJ2-7,TRBV25-1,-,TGTGCCACCGGAGGTAGTGTCTTGGGTGAGCAGTACTTC,CATGGSVLGEQYF
-,TRBJ2-1,TRBV6-5,-,TGTGCCAGCAGTTTAAGACAGGCCAATGAGCAGTTCTTC,CASSLRQANEQFF
-,TRBJ1-2,TRBV5-1,-,TGCGCCAGCAGCTTGCCTGACAGGAGCTATGGCTACACCTTC,CASSLPDRSYGYTF
-,TRBJ1-2,TRBV27,TRBD1,TGTGCCAGCAGTTCCACCTTAGGACAGGGAGGTAACTATGGCTACACCTTC,CASSSTLGQGGNYGYTF